Listed below are T cell receptor beta chains from one sample, sequenced in a study of shared clonotypes between healthy human individuals. Using immunoSEQ multiplex PCR, the repertoire was profiled, and TCRdb retains in-frame clones only, with some absent. This sample has nearly 500,000 clones, with about three quarters found just once. The sequencing sample was made of PBMCs. These receptors came from a woman aged 40 to 50 in good health. Some clones in this sample may be carry-over from other donors' samples. The CDR3 runs from the conserved cysteine through the conserved F or W. D genes are given only for firm matches. Size tells how often a clone was seen (once, few, many) or the class of an expanded clone, and some rows leave it out.

once	TRBV30	TRBJ1-5	NA	TGTGCCTGGAGTAGGTCAGAAAATCAGCCCCAGCATTTT	CAWSRSENQPQHF
NA	TRBV5-1	TRBJ2-1	NA	TGCGCCAGCAGCTTGGGGGCGGGGACCTACAATGAGCAGTTCTTC	CASSLGAGTYNEQFF
NA	TRBV2	TRBJ2-5	NA	TGTGCCAGTATGGGAGTCTCGCAAGAGACCCAGTACTTC	CASMGVSQETQYF
NA	TRBV28	TRBJ2-1	NA	TGTGCCAGCAGTCTCCGCAAGGCCAATGAGCAGTTCTTC	CASSLRKANEQFF
NA	TRBV13	TRBJ2-5	TRBD2	TGTGCCAGCAGCCTCGAATTAGCGGGACCCCAAGAGACCCAGTACTTC	CASSLELAGPQETQYF
NA	TRBV28	TRBJ2-7	NA	TGTGCCAGCAGTTCCCCCTCCCGGGCCTCCTGGGAGCAGTACTTC	CASSSPSRASWEQYF
NA	TRBV18	TRBJ2-2	TRBD1	TGTGCCAGCTCACCACCAAGAGACAGGGAGCACGGGGAGCTGTTTTTT	CASSPPRDREHGELFF
NA	TRBV7-2	TRBJ2-3	NA	TGTGCCAGCAGCCCTTCCACAGATACGCAGTATTTT	CASSPSTDTQYF
NA	TRBV5-1	TRBJ2-2	NA	TGCGCCAGCAGCCTTCACACCGGGGAGCTGTTTTTT	CASSLHTGELFF
few	TRBV29-1	TRBJ2-1	NA	TGCAGCGGCGCCCCAGACGACAATGAGCAGTTCTTC	CSGAPDDNEQFF
once	TRBV5-1	TRBJ2-7	NA	TGCGCCAGCAGCTTGGTTCGTACAGGGAACTACGAGCAGTACTTC	CASSLVRTGNYEQYF
once	TRBV6-1	TRBJ2-7	NA	TGTGCCAGCAGACCCGTTGTTCGGGTTTTCTACGAGCAGTACTTC	CASRPVVRVFYEQYF
NA	TRBV11-2	TRBJ2-7	NA	TGTGCCAGCAGGTCTCCGGCCCCCCCCTACGAGCAGTACTTC	CASRSPAPPYEQYF
NA	TRBV27	TRBJ2-3	TRBD2	TGTGCCAGCAGTTTAACCCATGGGCGGGAGGAGGCCACAGATACGCAGTATTTT	CASSLTHGREEATDTQYF
NA	TRBV28	TRBJ2-7	NA	TGTGCCAGCGGTGGGGGTTCGGGGGTGTACGAGCAGTACTTC	CASGGGSGVYEQYF
NA	TRBV7-3	TRBJ2-1	TRBD2	TGTGCCAGCAGCGACGGACTAGCGTCCTACAATGAGCAGTTCTTC	CASSDGLASYNEQFF
NA	TRBV29-1	TRBJ2-3	TRBD2	TGCAGCGTTGAGTCCAGCGGGAGGGCCCCAGATACGCAGTATTTT	CSVESSGRAPDTQYF
NA	TRBV27	TRBJ2-7	NA	TGTGCCAGCAGTTTCAACGGGGATCTCGACGAGCAGTACTTC	CASSFNGDLDEQYF
many	TRBV1	TRBJ2-7	NA	TGCACCAGCAGCCAAGATCTTGTGACTAGCGCGAGCTCCTACGAGCAGTACTTC	CTSSQDLVTSASSYEQYF
NA	TRBV28	TRBJ2-1	NA	TGTGCCAGCAATCCTACGGGACAATCCTACAATGAGCAGTTCTTC	CASNPTGQSYNEQFF
once	TRBV6-5	TRBJ1-1	TRBD1	TGTGCCAGCAGAGGGACAGGGACTGAAGCTTTCTTT	CASRGTGTEAFF
many	TRBV27	TRBJ1-1	NA	TGTGCCAGCAGTTTACGAGGGGGGCTGGAAGCTTTCTTT	CASSLRGGLEAFF
few	TRBV7-2	TRBJ2-7	NA	TGTGCCAGCAGCTTAGAAGGTAGGGCGCCCTACGAGCAGTACTTC	CASSLEGRAPYEQYF
NA	TRBV21-1	TRBJ2-7	NA	TGTGCCAGCAGCAAAGGCAACGGGCGATCCTACGAGCAGTACTTC	CASSKGNGRSYEQYF
NA	TRBV7-3	TRBJ2-5	NA	TGTGCCAGCAGCTTATATGGGCCGGGGGAGGATAACCAAGAGACCCAGTACTTC	CASSLYGPGEDNQETQYF
NA	TRBV30	TRBJ2-1	NA	TGTGCCTGGAGTGACACCTCCTACAATGAGCAGTTCTTC	CAWSDTSYNEQFF
NA	TRBV28	TRBJ2-7	TRBD1	TGTGCCAGCAGTTTTCTAGGACAGGCCTACGAGCAGTACTTC	CASSFLGQAYEQYF
once	TRBV10-3	TRBJ1-2	NA	TGTGCCATCGGTGTGTTAGGGGACTATGGCTACACCTTC	CAIGVLGDYGYTF
NA	TRBV7-6	TRBJ2-7	NA	TGTGCCAGCAGCTCCCGGGACCACCCCTACGAGCAGTACTTC	CASSSRDHPYEQYF
NA	TRBV11-2	TRBJ1-1	NA	TGTGCCAGCAGCTTAGGAACAACAGGAACGAACACTGAAGCTTTCTTT	CASSLGTTGTNTEAFF
NA	TRBV6-1	TRBJ2-3	NA	TGTGCCAGCAGTGAGGGGCAGGAAGATACGCAGTATTTT	CASSEGQEDTQYF
NA	TRBV28	TRBJ1-1	NA	TGTGCCAGCAGTTTATTGGGAATGGTTGAAGCTTTCTTT	CASSLLGMVEAFF
NA	TRBV28	TRBJ2-1	TRBD2	TGTGCCAGCAGTTTCGGCGGGAGTAGCCACAATGAGCAGTTCTTC	CASSFGGSSHNEQFF
few	TRBV28	TRBJ2-3	TRBD1	TGTGCCAGCAGACAACAGGGGGCGCGGGTGGATACGCAGTATTTT	CASRQQGARVDTQYF
many	TRBV5-1	TRBJ2-2	TRBD1	TGCGCCAGCAGCACCCAGGGGGCGCGTAACACCGGGGAGCTGTTTTTT	CASSTQGARNTGELFF
NA	TRBV6-1	TRBJ2-7	TRBD1	TGTGCCAGCAGTGAATACTGGGACAGGGAGTACGAGCAGTACTTC	CASSEYWDREYEQYF
NA	TRBV7-2	TRBJ2-3	TRBD1	TGTGCCAGCAGCTTAGCGCGGACAGGAGGCACAGATACGCAGTATTTT	CASSLARTGGTDTQYF
NA	TRBV25-1	TRBJ2-2	TRBD2	TGTGCCAGTGGGGGGGAGAATACCGGGGAGCTGTTTTTT	CASGGENTGELFF
NA	TRBV4-3	TRBJ1-4	NA	TGCGCCAGCAGCCAAGAGCTGCGTGGCGGTGAAAAACTGTTTTTT	CASSQELRGGEKLFF
NA	TRBV6-1	TRBJ1-2	NA	TGTGCCAGCACCCCGACCGTTCCGCCCGGCTACACCTTC	CASTPTVPPGYTF
NA	TRBV2	TRBJ2-1	NA	TGTGCCAGCAGTTTAGGGGGGACTACTGACAATGAGCAGTTCTTC	CASSLGGTTDNEQFF
NA	TRBV27	TRBJ2-7	NA	TGTGCCAGCAGCAACCGGGACCGTTACTACTACGAGCAGTACTTC	CASSNRDRYYYEQYF
NA	TRBV5-4	TRBJ2-5	NA	TGTGCCAGCAGCTTTTCGTCTCTCCAAGAGACCCAGTACTTC	CASSFSSLQETQYF
once	TRBV15	TRBJ2-3	TRBD2	TGTGCCACCAGCAGAGGTCCTAGCGGGAGGGCTTCGGATACGCAGTATTTT	CATSRGPSGRASDTQYF
few	TRBV7-2	TRBJ2-3	NA	TGTGCCAGCAGCTTAGCGGGAGGACGCCAGTATTTT	CASSLAGGRQYF
NA	TRBV10-3	TRBJ2-5	TRBD2	TGTGCCACCCAGCGGGAGCTGGTAGAGACCCAGTACTTC	CATQRELVETQYF
NA	TRBV30	TRBJ1-5	TRBD1	TGTGCCTGGAGTGGGGACAGAAATCAGCCCCAGCATTTT	CAWSGDRNQPQHF